The TCR beta chain under discussion was sequenced for a study of beta chain features in type 1 diabetes. Expressed TCRB transcripts got sequenced, as all isolated RNA was reverse transcribed. Profiling relied on immunoSEQ multiplex PCR, and the TCRdb table lists in-frame clones only, not all of them. The sample carries roughly 330,000 clones, 11% recorded once. Study findings and constraints: Although PCR might favor shorter templates, it would do so equally in patients and controls. Patients with Type 1 diabetes showed moderately but significantly shorter TCRB CDR3s in all four CD4+ subsets.

This clone appeared a few times. Antigen unknown. This TCR was recovered from a woman aged 25 to 45 in good health. The sequenced sample consisted of naive CD4+ T cells from blood.

The CDR3 DNA sequence: TGCAGCGCAAGACAGGCGACGGACTCCTACGAGCAGTACTTC. Its translation is CSARQATDSYEQYF. The chain recombines TRBV29-1 with TRBJ2-7, with D possibly matching TRBD1 (6 bases). V was trimmed by 7 bases and J by 0 bases, leaving 16 bases between them. The CDR3 spans 14 residues. In germline, CDR1 is SQVTM, CDR2 ANQGSEA.